The 27 T cell receptor beta chains given below trace back to one sample, sequenced in a study of response to subunit inactivated influenza vaccine. TCRdb recomputed calls from the RT-PCR reads with MiXCR, one row per CDR3 protein. The sample lists about 780,000 distinct CDR3 sequences, about 18% seen once, with about 11% in the top ten. The source was PBMCs from blood, collected roughly 5 days after vaccination. The receptors derive from a man aged 50 to 60 who received an inactivated influenza vaccine.

In its sample, this clonotype was seen a few times. This chain connects TRBV12-3 or TRBV12-4 to TRBJ2-3; TRBD1 aligns across 7 bases. The CDR3 contains 16 residues. V lost 3 bases and J lost 1; bases outside the gene matches: 7. The CDR3 loop reads CASSFSGTAGTDTQYF. Here the CDR3 DNA reads TGTGCCAGCAGTTTTTCCGGGACAGCTGGCACAGATACGCAGTATTTT.

The chain joins TRBV5-5 to TRBJ1-1; 9 positions match TRBD1. The length of the CDR3 is 15 residues. Germline loops: CDR1 SGHKS, CDR2 YYEKEE (reference sequence). J was trimmed by 1 base and V by 4 bases; bases with no gene match: 5. CDR3 DNA sequence: TGTGCCAGCAGCAGAACAGGGGGCGGGAACACTGAAGCTTTCTTT. Translation gives CASSRTGGGNTEAFF.

The chain is built from TRBV3-1 and TRBJ2-5; D not resolved. CDR1 is LGHDT, CDR2 YNNKEL, per germline (reference sequence). Trimming stripped 3 bases from V and 5 bases from J, with 4 bases between. The CDR3 consists of 11 residues. Here the CDR3 DNA reads TGTGCCAGCAGCCAGTGGGAGACCCAGTACTTC. It yields the protein CASSQWETQYF.

For this clonotype: Only one base separates this from a far larger clonotype, so it likely reflects a read error. The V gene is TRBV12-3 or TRBV12-4, the J gene TRBJ2-2; D is unclear. CDR3 length: 15 amino acids. For the CDR3, the DNA is TGTCCCAGCAGTTTCGGGTCCGCGAACACCGGGGAGCTGTTTTTT. This gives the protein CPSSFGSANTGELFF.

The sample holds a few counts of this clonotype. The gene calls are TRBV7-9 and TRBJ2-1; possible D gene TRBD2, 6 bases. The CDR3 has 16 amino acids. Germline CDR1 reads SEHNR; CDR2 reads FQNEAQ (reference sequence). Trimming removed 5 bases from V and 0 bases from J, with 14 bases in between. CDR3 region: CASSPRDSHSYNEQFF. The CDR3 DNA reads TGTGCCAGCAGCCCCCGGGACTCCCACTCCTACAATGAGCAGTTCTTC.

The chain combines TRBV7-9 with TRBJ2-5; D gene uncertain. Germline V CDR1 and CDR2: SEHNR, FQNEAQ (reference sequence). The CDR3 runs to 12 residues. V was clipped by 1 base and J by 7 bases, with 7 bases between them. The CDR3 sequence: CASSLGAMTQYF. CDR3 DNA: TGTGCCAGCAGCTTAGGGGCAATGACCCAGTACTTC.

This chain connects TRBV3-1 to TRBJ2-3; D gene uncertain. Per the germline V gene, CDR1 is LGHDT and CDR2 is YNNKEL (reference sequence). The V and J ends lost 0 bases and 4 bases respectively, with 5 bases between them. The CDR3 length is 13 residues. The CDR3 sequence: CASSQEYPDTQYF. CDR3 DNA sequence: TGTGCCAGCAGCCAAGAGTATCCAGATACGCAGTATTTT.

This clonotype was observed a few times. The genes are TRBV20-1 and TRBJ2-1; 11 bases are shared with TRBD2. The CDR3 is 14 residues long. Unmatched junction bases numbered 10, after V lost 6 bases and J lost 9 bases. From germline, CDR1 is DFQATT and CDR2 SNEGSKA (reference sequence). CDR3 sequence (DNA): TGCAGTGCCCCGAGGACTAGCGGGTCAACTGAGCAGTTCTTC. This translates into CSAPRTSGSTEQFF.

This clonotype was recorded a few times. V is TRBV7-6 and J is TRBJ2-7; a possible D gene is TRBD1 (6 bases). Trimming removed 5 bases at V and 2 bases at J, with 16 bases between. Per germline, CDR1 SGHVS and CDR2 FNYEAQ. The CDR3 has 15 amino acids. The DNA for the CDR3 is TGTGCCAGCAGCCCACTCCGGGGACACACCTACGAGCAGTACTTC. Translating it yields CASSPLRGHTYEQYF. Looking up the rest from reference TRBV7-6 and TRBJ2-7 gives the full variable domain: GAGVSQSPRYKVTKRGQDVALRCDPISGHVSLYWYRQALGQGPEFLTYFNYEAQQDKSGLPNDRFSAERPEGSISTLTIQRTEQRDSAMYRCASSPLRGHTYEQYFGPGTRLTVT.

This clonotype occurred a few times. The J gene is TRBJ2-2, the V gene TRBV20-1; D not resolved. The CDR3 is made up of 14 amino acids. Germline loops: CDR1 DFQATT, CDR2 SNEGSKA (reference sequence). CDR3 nucleotide sequence: TGCAGAGCAGACCCCGGCGTCAGCACCGGGGAGCTGTTTTTT. Its translation is CRADPGVSTGELFF.

The CDR3 loop reads CASSFAPQDRGIPLHF. The DNA for the CDR3 is TGTGCCAGCAGCTTTGCCCCTCAGGACAGGGGTATTCCCCTCCACTTT. The genes are TRBV7-2 and TRBJ1-6, with TRBD1 matching over 9 bases. Germline CDR1 is SGHTA and CDR2 is FQGNSA. V dropped 3 bases and J dropped 13; count of bases not matched to a gene: 13. The CDR3 has 16 amino acids.

This clonotype was recorded many times. The rearrangement links TRBV11-2 to TRBJ1-2; 8 bases line up with TRBD1. J gave up 4 bases and V 4 bases, and 2 bases lay outside the gene matches. CDR3 length: 13 residues. Germline V gives CDR1 SGHAT, CDR2 FQNNGV. DNA for the CDR3: TGTGCCAGCAGCTCGACAGGGGTCTATGGCTACACCTTC. Its translation is CASSSTGVYGYTF.

This clonotype was found many times. V and J are TRBV19 and TRBJ2-5, with 8 bases aligning to TRBD1. With V trimmed by 5 bases and J by 1 base, 6 bases remained unmatched. Germline lookup yields CDR1 LNHDA and CDR2 SQIVND (reference sequence). The CDR3 sequence is 15 residues long. The CDR3 sequence: CASSPRDRIQETQYF. CDR3 DNA sequence: TGTGCCAGTAGTCCCCGGGACAGGATCCAAGAGACCCAGTACTTC.

This CDR3 reads CASSPPGHQETQYF. In DNA, the CDR3 is TGTGCCAGCAGCCCCCCAGGGCATCAAGAGACCCAGTACTTC. The chain couples TRBV7-2 to TRBJ2-5; a possible D gene is TRBD1 (5 bases). Trimming removed 5 bases from V and 2 bases from J, with 12 bases in between. The CDR3 loop spans 14 amino acids. The germline gives CDR1 SGHTA, CDR2 FQGNSA. The entire variable domain, with the rest obtained from reference TRBV7-2 and TRBJ2-5, is as follows: GAGVSQSPSNKVTEKGKDVELRCDPISGHTALYWYRQSLGQGLEFLIYFQGNSAPDKSGLPSDRFSAERTGGSVSTLTIQRTQQEDSAVYLCASSPPGHQETQYFGPGTRLLVL.

The count of this clonotype is one. This rearrangement joins TRBV5-1 to TRBJ2-5; 10 bases map to TRBD2. The CDR3 extends over 17 amino acids. CDR1 and CDR2 (germline): SGHRS, YFSETQ. J lost 2 bases, V lost 0 bases, and 7 bases had no gene match. For the CDR3, the DNA is TGCGCCAGCAGCTTGGCCAGGACTAGCGGACTGCAAGAGACCCAGTACTTC. It is translated as CASSLARTSGLQETQYF.

Here the CDR3 reads CSAPKTATNEKLFF. Here the CDR3 DNA reads TGCAGTGCTCCTAAGACGGCAACTAATGAAAAACTGTTTTTT. V is TRBV20-1 and J is TRBJ1-4; no clear D. Trimming removed 5 bases from V and 0 bases from J, with 10 bases in between. CDR1 DFQATT and CDR2 SNEGSKA come from the germline V gene (reference sequence). The length of the CDR3 is 14 residues.

The gene calls are TRBV20-1 and TRBJ2-2; the match to TRBD2 covers 7 bases. The V gene end was trimmed by 5 bases and the J gene end by 6 bases; junction bases not matched to a gene: 9. The V gene's germline CDR1 is DFQATT and CDR2 SNEGSKA (reference sequence). The CDR3 runs to 14 residues. This CDR3 reads CSAGRTSTAGELFF. In DNA form, the CDR3 reads TGCAGTGCTGGAAGGACTAGTACGGCCGGGGAGCTGTTTTTT.

The gene calls are TRBV6-2 or TRBV6-3 and TRBJ2-1; 8 bases are shared with TRBD2. Germline lookup yields CDR1 MNHEY and CDR2 SVGEGT. J was trimmed by 15 bases and V by 4 bases; bases with no gene match: 17. The CDR3 runs 15 residues. The CDR3 coding sequence is TGTGCCAGCAGTTCGGCCCCGGGACTAGGGATGACCCTGTTCTTC. It yields the protein CASSSAPGLGMTLFF.

The V and J genes are TRBV4-2 and TRBJ1-1; D unresolved. The CDR3 runs 14 residues. Germline V gene sequence: CDR1 LGHNA, CDR2 YNFKEQ. V was trimmed by 0 bases and J by 1 base, leaving 6 bases between them. Here the CDR3 DNA reads TGTGCCAGCAGCCAAGACGGATGGAACACTGAAGCTTTCTTT. Translation: CASSQDGWNTEAFF.

In this sample, this clonotype turned up a few times. V gene TRBV7-2 combines with J gene TRBJ1-1, with D uncertain. Germline V lookup: CDR1 SGHTA, CDR2 FQGNSA. V was pared by 0 bases and J by 1 base, with 9 bases between. The CDR3 sequence is 15 residues long. CDR3 amino acids: CASSLAPVANTEAFF. CDR3 bases: TGTGCCAGCAGCTTAGCACCGGTGGCGAACACTGAAGCTTTCTTT.

V and J are TRBV16 and TRBJ1-6; D call uncertain. The CDR3 is 16 amino acids. V dropped 3 bases and J dropped 5 bases, with 14 bases sitting between them. Germline V gene data show CDR1 as KGHSY and CDR2 as FQNENV. The CDR3 DNA is TGTGCCAGCAGCCAGGGAAAAGGGAACAATAATTCACCCCTCCACTTT. It encodes CASSQGKGNNNSPLHF.

The chain carries TRBV7-8 and TRBJ2-7, with 8 bases matching TRBD2. V was clipped by 7 bases and J by 1 base; unmatched bases: 6. The CDR3 spans 14 residues. From germline, CDR1 is SGHVS and CDR2 FQNEAQ. CDR3 region: CASTFSGESYEQYF. DNA of the CDR3: TGTGCCAGCACCTTTAGCGGGGAATCCTACGAGCAGTACTTC.

The chain recombines TRBV6-2 or TRBV6-3 with TRBJ2-2; D is uncertain. From germline, CDR1 is MNHEY and CDR2 SVGEGT. Trimming shortened V by 6 bases and J by 0 bases, and 8 bases separated the two germline ends. This CDR3 has 14 residues. CDR3 DNA: TGTGCCAGCAGGAAGGGCACGAACACCGGGGAGCTGTTTTTT. Residues: CASRKGTNTGELFF.

This clonotype has just a few counts. V is TRBV6-2 or TRBV6-3 and J is TRBJ1-5; the D gene is possibly TRBD1 (6 bases). Germline V gene sequence: CDR1 MNHEY, CDR2 SVGEGT. This CDR3 has 14 residues. V was trimmed by 2 bases and J by 6 bases, leaving 11 bases between them. The CDR3, as DNA: TGTGCCAGCAGTTACACAGGGCTTGGTCAGCCCCAGCATTTT. This gives the protein CASSYTGLGQPQHF.

This clonotype has more than one count but fewer than ten. The rearrangement joins TRBV28 to TRBJ2-3; D is possibly TRBD1 (5 bases). In germline, CDR1 is MDHEN, CDR2 SYDVKM. Trimming left V 3 bases short and J 2 bases short, with 9 bases between. The CDR3 sequence is 14 residues long. The CDR3 bases are TGTGCCAGCAGTTTTTGGACAAACACAGATACGCAGTATTTT. This gives the protein CASSFWTNTDTQYF.

In this sample, this clonotype turned up a few times. The chain is built from TRBV5-1 and TRBJ1-6; the match to TRBD1 covers 7 bases. The CDR3 loop spans 12 amino acids. Trimming cost V 4 bases and J 9 bases; bases outside gene matches: 1. Germline V lookup: CDR1 SGHRS, CDR2 YFSETQ. Here the CDR3 DNA reads TGCGCCAGCAGCGCAGGGGGTTCACCCCTCCACTTT. Translation: CASSAGGSPLHF.

This clonotype was observed a few times. J is TRBJ2-7 and V is TRBV28; possible D gene TRBD2, 6 bases. The germline gives CDR1 MDHEN, CDR2 SYDVKM. The V end was cut by 7 bases, the J end by 4 bases, with 17 bases between. The CDR3 consists of 14 residues. Written as DNA, the CDR3 is TGTGCCAGCACCAATGGGGGGTCGGAATACGAGCAGTACTTC. Translated: CASTNGGSEYEQYF.